These T cell receptor beta chains were read from a single sample in a study of blood T cell repertoires in COVID-19. Repertoires were generated with immunoSEQ multiplex PCR, while TCRdb's copy carries only in-frame clones and drops some. The profile covers tens of thousands of clones, with around four fifths appearing a single time and approximately 5% taken by the ten largest. Sequenced: peripheral blood. The receptors shown here come from a man aged 70-80 years with acute or convalescent COVID-19. CDR3s include the opening cysteine and the closing phenylalanine or tryptophan. Each record gives: D gene, J gene, V gene, clone size, CDR3 protein, CDR3 DNA. The D gene is left open where the match is weak. Size is stated for part of the rows, as once, few or many counts, or as a class when the clone is expanded.

D: -; J: TRBJ2-1; V: TRBV19; size: -; CDR3: CASTLNHRDNEQFF; DNA: TGTGCCAGTACCCTAAATCACAGGGACAATGAGCAGTTCTTC
D: -; J: TRBJ1-1; V: TRBV15; size: few; CDR3: CATSRSRVLRTEAFF; DNA: TGTGCCACCAGCAGATCCAGGGTCCTGCGCACTGAAGCTTTCTTT
D: TRBD1; J: TRBJ1-2; V: TRBV5-4; size: -; CDR3: CASSLPTGSASGYTF; DNA: TGTGCCAGCAGCTTGCCGACAGGGTCTGCCTCCGGCTACACCTTC
D: TRBD2; J: TRBJ2-3; V: TRBV4-2; size: -; CDR3: CASSGLAGGPADTQYF; DNA: TGTGCCAGCAGTGGGTTAGCGGGGGGGCCGGCAGATACGCAGTATTTT
D: TRBD2; J: TRBJ2-1; V: TRBV19; size: -; CDR3: CASSIGGEYNEQFF; DNA: TGTGCCAGTAGTATTGGGGGGGAATACAATGAGCAGTTCTTC
D: -; J: TRBJ1-1; V: TRBV5-1; size: -; CDR3: CASSLGRSPPPRNTEAFF; DNA: TGCGCCAGCAGCTTGGGACGGAGCCCACCTCCTAGGAACACTGAAGCTTTCTTT
D: -; J: TRBJ1-2; V: TRBV3-1/TRBV3-2; size: -; CDR3: CASSQIWSTSGGYTF; DNA: TGTGCCAGCAGCCAAATTTGGAGTACGAGCGGTGGCTACACCTTC
D: -; J: TRBJ1-5; V: TRBV28; size: -; CDR3: CASSSYRVGDQPQHF; DNA: TGTGCCAGCAGTTCATACAGGGTTGGGGATCAGCCCCAGCATTTT
D: TRBD2; J: TRBJ2-3; V: TRBV5-8; size: -; CDR3: CASSSVAGGVADTQYF; DNA: TGTGCCAGCAGCTCCGTAGCGGGGGGAGTCGCAGATACGCAGTATTTT
D: -; J: TRBJ1-6; V: TRBV5-1; size: -; CDR3: CASRERSSYNSPLHF; DNA: TGCGCCAGCAGAGAGAGGAGTTCCTATAATTCACCCCTCCACTTT
D: TRBD1; J: TRBJ1-5; V: TRBV7-9; size: -; CDR3: CASSLQGGQPQHF; DNA: TGTGCCAGCAGCTTACAGGGGGGTCAGCCCCAGCATTTT
D: -; J: TRBJ1-6; V: TRBV5-5; size: -; CDR3: CASSLGGVGSPLHF; DNA: TGTGCCAGCAGCTTGGGGGGAGTAGGTTCACCCCTCCACTTT
D: -; J: TRBJ1-4; V: TRBV27; size: -; CDR3: CASSRASSLGEKLFF; DNA: TGTGCCAGCAGCCGGGCCTCTAGCCTGGGGGAAAAACTGTTTTTT
D: -; J: TRBJ2-1; V: TRBV4-2; size: -; CDR3: CASSPDSGSYNEQFF; DNA: TGTGCCAGCAGCCCAGACAGTGGCTCCTACAATGAGCAGTTCTTC
D: TRBD2; J: TRBJ2-5; V: TRBV7-7; size: -; CDR3: CASSRTRQETQYF; DNA: TGTGCTAGCAGCCGGACTAGACAAGAGACCCAGTACTTC
D: -; J: TRBJ2-3; V: TRBV3-1/TRBV3-2; size: -; CDR3: CASSLRDIPTDTQYF; DNA: TGTGCCAGCAGCCTCCGGGACATACCCACAGATACGCAGTATTTT
D: -; J: TRBJ1-6; V: TRBV3-1/TRBV3-2; size: -; CDR3: CASSQELVTNSPLHF; DNA: TGTGCCAGCAGCCAAGAGCTGGTTACAAATTCACCCCTCCACTTT
D: -; J: TRBJ2-2; V: TRBV3-1/TRBV3-2; size: once; CDR3: CASSQRQGWNTGELFF; DNA: TGTGCCAGCAGCCAACGGCAGGGCTGGAACACCGGGGAGCTGTTTTTT
D: -; J: TRBJ2-1; V: TRBV10-2; size: -; CDR3: CASADNGPVSYNEQFF; DNA: TGCGCCAGCGCTGATAATGGGCCCGTCTCCTACAATGAGCAGTTCTTC
D: TRBD1; J: TRBJ2-7; V: TRBV7-3; size: -; CDR3: CASSRTGGPPYEQYF; DNA: TGTGCCAGCAGCCGTACAGGGGGCCCCCCTTACGAGCAGTACTTC
D: -; J: TRBJ2-1; V: TRBV25-1; size: -; CDR3: CASSEYSGLQFF; DNA: TGTGCCAGCAGTGAATATAGCGGCTTGCAGTTCTTC
D: TRBD2; J: TRBJ2-2; V: TRBV5-1; size: -; CDR3: CASSPGTSGGVGELFF; DNA: TGCGCCAGCAGCCCAGGGACTAGCGGGGGTGTCGGGGAGCTGTTTTTT
D: TRBD2; J: TRBJ2-5; V: TRBV24-1; size: -; CDR3: CATSDSTFGAGGETQYF; DNA: TGTGCCACCAGTGATTCTACTTTCGGAGCGGGGGGAGAGACCCAGTACTTC
D: TRBD1; J: TRBJ1-4; V: TRBV5-1; size: once; CDR3: CASSFLEQGYQLNEKLFF; DNA: TGCGCCAGCAGCTTTCTGGAACAGGGGTACCAACTTAATGAAAAACTGTTTTTT
D: -; J: TRBJ2-1; V: TRBV19; size: -; CDR3: CASSGTERNEQFF; DNA: TGTGCCAGTAGTGGGACTGAAAGAAATGAGCAGTTCTTC
D: -; J: TRBJ2-1; V: TRBV5-1; size: -; CDR3: CASSLSAVQGWDEQFF; DNA: TGCGCCAGCAGCTTGTCGGCAGTTCAGGGATGGGATGAGCAGTTCTTC
D: TRBD1; J: TRBJ2-2; V: TRBV7-3; size: -; CDR3: CASSLDRGGTGELFF; DNA: TGTGCCAGCAGTCTGGACAGGGGAGGGACCGGGGAGCTGTTTTTT
D: TRBD1; J: TRBJ2-1; V: TRBV18; size: -; CDR3: CASSTGTGSYNEQFF; DNA: TGTGCCAGCTCAACCGGGACAGGTTCCTACAATGAGCAGTTCTTC
D: TRBD1; J: TRBJ2-3; V: TRBV6-6; size: -; CDR3: CASSYGDRSTDTQYF; DNA: TGTGCCAGCAGTTATGGGGACAGAAGCACAGATACGCAGTATTTT
D: TRBD1; J: TRBJ1-6; V: TRBV19; size: -; CDR3: CASRYRGLNSPLHF; DNA: TGTGCCAGTAGGTACAGGGGGCTTAATTCACCCCTCCACTTT
D: TRBD1; J: TRBJ1-5; V: TRBV6-1; size: few; CDR3: CASSGSGGYGNQPQHF; DNA: TGTGCCAGCAGTGGATCAGGGGGCTATGGCAATCAGCCCCAGCATTTT
D: -; J: TRBJ2-7; V: TRBV5-1; size: -; CDR3: CASSLGSSYEQYF; DNA: TGCGCCAGCAGCTTGGGGAGTTCCTACGAGCAGTACTTC
D: -; J: TRBJ1-2; V: TRBV6-1; size: -; CDR3: CASSEDSLYGYTF; DNA: TGTGCCAGCAGTGAAGACAGCCTCTATGGCTACACCTTC